The present TCR beta chain was sequenced within a study of PD-1 blockade in classical Hodgkin lymphoma. Study-level background: Intravenous infusions of nivolumab 3 mg/kg reached patients every 2 weeks. Study-level points and caveats: Healthy donors reportedly exceeded newly diagnosed patients in baseline TCR diversity. Diversity similar to that of newly diagnosed patients was seen at baseline in complete responders.

No patient escaped relapse after autologous stem cell transplantation, and brentuximab vedotin exposure varied. Best responses fell into complete response, partial response or progressive disease. Notes on this clone: Its antigen is unknown.

Generated by immunoSEQ multiplex PCR, the TCRdb table keeps only in-frame clones and is missing some. The data hold 15,000 to 20,000 clones, with roughly 82% observed a single time. Trimming took 6 bases from V and 1 from J; bases not matched to a gene: 7. CDR3 length: 15 amino acids. The germline CDR1 and CDR2 sequences are LNHDA and SQIVND (reference sequence). The TCR comes from a human donor with classical Hodgkin lymphoma. V and J are TRBV19 and TRBJ1-2; 8 positions match TRBD1. The sample consisted of peripheral blood mononuclear cells (PBMCs), taken before the second cycle of nivolumab. CDR3 loop: CASSFRGQGNYGYTF. CDR3 nucleotide sequence: TGTGCCAGTAGCTTCCGTGGACAGGGTAACTATGGCTACACCTTC.